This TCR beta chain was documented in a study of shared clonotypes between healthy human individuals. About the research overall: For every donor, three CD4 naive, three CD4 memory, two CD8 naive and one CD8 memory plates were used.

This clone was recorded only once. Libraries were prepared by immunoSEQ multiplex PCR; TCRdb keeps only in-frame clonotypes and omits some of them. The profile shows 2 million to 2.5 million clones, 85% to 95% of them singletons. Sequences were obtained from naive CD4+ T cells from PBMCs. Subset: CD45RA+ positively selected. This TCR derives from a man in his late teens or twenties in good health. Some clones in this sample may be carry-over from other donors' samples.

This CDR3 is CASSPLRTGDRGGEAFF. Here the CDR3 DNA reads TGTGCCAGCAGCCCGCTCCGGACAGGGGACCGGGGCGGTGAAGCTTTCTTT. The rearrangement joins TRBV4-2 to TRBJ1-1; TRBD1 agrees at 9 bases. The germline CDR1 and CDR2 sequences are LGHNA and YNFKEQ. This CDR3 is 17 amino acids long. Trimming at V came to 4 bases and at J to 7 bases, leaving 16 bases not matched to a gene.